What follows describes a single T cell receptor (beta chain). The assay was immunoSEQ multiplex PCR, and TCRdb's table has in-frame clones only and misses some. The sample holds about 200,000 clones, about 89% seen once. This CDR3 comprises 15 residues. Germline V gene data show CDR1 as SGHDN and CDR2 as FVKESK. The V and J ends lost 4 bases and 9 bases respectively, with 19 bases between them. The data are from a study of blood T cell repertoires in COVID-19. Overall study context: The analysed material was cDNA or gDNA that came from T cells, B-cell-depleted T cells, or PBMCs.

Participants reported their clinical history, and cohort assignment relied on those reports. Recovered Cohort 3 donors showed two negative PCRs, clearance, or symptom resolution. This sequence joins TRBV14 and TRBJ2-1; maybe TRBD2 (6 bases). This sequence originates from a young woman who had recovered from COVID-19. The sample taken for sequencing was PBMCs or T cells enriched from blood (not recorded which). CDR3 region: CASSLEGWGFGEQFF. The CDR3 bases are TGTGCCAGCAGCCTGGAGGGGTGGGGATTCGGTGAGCAGTTCTTC.